This T cell receptor beta chain is drawn from a study of response to subunit inactivated influenza vaccine. CDR3 length equals 13 residues. Germline CDR1 and CDR2: LGHDT and YNNKEL (reference sequence). Trimming pared 1 base from V and 6 bases from J, leaving 8 bases between. TCRdb processed the RT-PCR reads anew with MiXCR; each CDR3 protein has one entry. The repertoire consists of around 600,000 distinct CDR3 sequences, with roughly 10% occurring once and the leading ten covering 9.5% to 12%. The same data also went into a second study, on T cells expressing NK-cell markers. That work states: Synthesis of TCR beta cDNA relied on 5'RACE template switching carrying UMIs. Researchers got TCR beta repertoires out of sorted CD3+CD56+NKG2C+, CD3+CD56+NKG2C- and CD3+CD56-NKG2C+ T cells. The use of an anti-gamma-delta TCR antibody, which was added in several experiments, restricted sorting to T cells expressing alpha-beta TCR. Similarly, these clonotypes led the CD3+CD56-NKG2C+ fraction as well in four donors.

The TCR comes from a man aged 45-65 years who received an inactivated influenza vaccine. The chain uses TRBV3-1 and TRBJ2-3; no reliable D call. Sequencing used PBMCs from blood, obtained on the day of vaccination. The CDR3 protein is CASSQAVIDTQYF. CDR3 DNA sequence: TGTGCCAGCAGCCAAGCAGTAATCGATACGCAGTATTTT.